This record covers a single T cell receptor (beta chain). Measured with immunoSEQ multiplex PCR; TCRdb has only the in-frame clones, and not every one. Of around 450,000 clones listed, around 79% are singletons. This specimen belongs to a study of shared clonotypes between healthy human individuals. V lost 2 bases, J lost 6 bases, and 11 bases lay in between. This CDR3 is 13 amino acids long. CDR1 and CDR2 from the germline V gene are KGHSH and LQKENI. The V and J genes are TRBV18 and TRBJ2-7; TRBD2 might be the D (6 bases). The sequenced material came from PBMCs. The sequence came from a middle-aged woman in good health. Some clones in this sample may be carry-over from other donors' samples. CDR3 sequence: CASSPFGDSEQYF. CDR3 coding DNA: TGTGCCAGCTCACCATTTGGGGACTCCGAGCAGTACTTC.